The source of this TCR beta chain is a study of OX40 agonist ivuxolimab in advanced cancers. Trimming removed 6 bases from V and 7 bases from J; junction bases left unmatched: 8. The CDR3 has 14 amino acids. Germline lookup yields CDR1 WSHSY and CDR2 SAAADI. Data came from immunoSEQ multiplex PCR; TCRdb stores just in-frame clones and leaves some out. In the table there are about 20,000 clones, more than 65% of which are singletons. This clone is classed as medium-sized. The antigen is undetermined. The study's findings and limits: Expanded clones belonging to CD8+ T cells outnumbered, on average, those of CD4+.

The V and J genes are TRBV10-2 and TRBJ2-2; 7 bases line up with TRBD1. This receptor was identified in an adult with an advanced solid tumor such as melanoma, head and neck, liver or kidney cancer. The sequences come from CD4+ or CD8+ T cells sorted from blood, collected in a trial of the OX40 agonist ivuxolimab. The CDR3 sequence: CASRLTGTGGELFF. CDR3 DNA sequence: TGCGCCAGCAGACTGACAGGGACGGGCGGGGAGCTGTTTTTT.